Listed below are T cell receptor beta chains from one sample, sequenced in a study of T cells in Graves' hyperthyroidism and ophthalmopathy. One entry per CDR3 protein, called by TCRdb with MiXCR from the multiplex PCR reads. The repertoire consists of around 720,000 distinct CDR3 sequences, with roughly 32% occurring once and the leading ten covering roughly 31%. Source material: blood. The receptors were gathered from a woman between 40 and 50 years old with Graves' hyperthyroidism. Each CDR3 is given with its conserved first and last residue. Each record gives: clone size, V gene, J gene, CDR3 protein. Size values are once, few and many counts, or a class for expanded clones, and some rows have none.

clone size: few; V gene: TRBV7-2; J gene: TRBJ1-5; CDR3 protein: CASSQDTGYSNQPQHF
clone size: many; V gene: TRBV12-3/TRBV12-4; J gene: TRBJ2-2; CDR3 protein: CASGTGELFF
clone size: many; V gene: TRBV10-3; J gene: TRBJ1-2; CDR3 protein: CAITKGNSGYTF
clone size: .; V gene: TRBV10-2; J gene: TRBJ1-2; CDR3 protein: CASRAREVEGYTF
clone size: many; V gene: TRBV7-9; J gene: TRBJ1-2; CDR3 protein: CASSLGQKGYTF
clone size: .; V gene: TRBV7-3; J gene: .; CDR3 protein: CASSLWGSYEQFF
clone size: many; V gene: TRBV10-3; J gene: TRBJ1-2; CDR3 protein: CAISDAGTGNNYGYTF
clone size: few; V gene: TRBV7-9; J gene: TRBJ1-1; CDR3 protein: CASSQDEGATEAFF
clone size: few; V gene: TRBV12-3/TRBV12-4; J gene: TRBJ2-5; CDR3 protein: CASSREPGTRDKETQYF
clone size: few; V gene: TRBV4-1; J gene: TRBJ1-2; CDR3 protein: CASSQETGPGYGYTF
clone size: few; V gene: TRBV6-6; J gene: TRBJ1-5; CDR3 protein: CASSYSPQGTSNQPQHF
clone size: many; V gene: TRBV29-1; J gene: TRBJ1-1; CDR3 protein: CSADLRRELPEAFF
clone size: .; V gene: TRBV7-3; J gene: TRBJ1-3; CDR3 protein: CASSLKRNTIYF
clone size: .; V gene: TRBV11-2; J gene: TRBJ2-2; CDR3 protein: CASSSEGTPGTGELFF
clone size: .; V gene: TRBV12-3/TRBV12-4; J gene: TRBJ1-5; CDR3 protein: CASSLGVGWGRDQHF
clone size: .; V gene: TRBV19; J gene: TRBJ2-7; CDR3 protein: CASSRLAGGSSYEQYF
clone size: many; V gene: TRBV7-9; J gene: TRBJ2-7; CDR3 protein: CASSAPRVSWEQYF